One sample yielded the 22 T cell receptor beta chains listed below, sequenced in a study of T-cell memory formation after mild COVID-19. A single record per CDR3 protein comes from TCRdb applying MiXCR to the 5' RACE reads. The sample comprises about 360,000 distinct CDR3 sequences, about an eighth of which are singletons, and 20% to 25% rests with the top ten. Sequenced sample: PBMCs or a T cell subset sorted from them (not recorded which). The source is a man younger than 35 who had mild COVID-19 (a few samples of this study predate the infection). Cell type and time point are not known.

V usage is TRBV18 and J usage is TRBJ2-5, with 7 bases matching TRBD2. The CDR3 is made up of 15 amino acids. CDR1 and CDR2 (germline): KGHSH, LQKENI. After removal of 2 bases from V and 2 bases from J, the junction contained 5 bases not matched to a gene. CDR3 DNA: TGTGCCAGCTCACCAGAATTGGGGGGGCAAGAGACCCAGTACTTC. Translated, it gives CASSPELGGQETQYF.

This clonotype was seen a handful of times. In DNA form, the CDR3 reads TGCAGTGCTAGAGTGCAGATTGAGACCCAGTACTTC. Residues: CSARVQIETQYF. The rearrangement links TRBV20-1 to TRBJ2-5; D not resolved. The CDR3 totals 12 residues. Deletions cut 1 base from V and 5 bases from J, with 8 bases between. Germline V gene sequence: CDR1 DFQATT, CDR2 SNEGSKA (reference sequence).

The rearrangement joins TRBV15 to TRBJ2-1; weak D call: TRBD1 (6 bases). V was trimmed by 2 bases and J by 4 bases, leaving 18 bases between them. The CDR3 spans 17 residues. CDR1 and CDR2 (germline): LNHNV, YYDKDF (reference sequence). The CDR3 loop is CATSRPGVRSGYNEQFF. In DNA, the CDR3 is TGTGCCACCAGCAGACCAGGGGTCCGGTCGGGTTACAATGAGCAGTTCTTC.

This clonotype was recorded a few times. Here the CDR3 reads CASSARTGGNQPQHF. Written as DNA, the CDR3 is TGTGCCAGCAGCGCCCGGACAGGGGGGAATCAGCCCCAGCATTTT. This sequence joins TRBV5-8 and TRBJ1-5; TRBD1 agrees at 10 bases. The J segment lost 4 bases and the V segment lost 4 bases, leaving 5 bases of the junction unmatched. The CDR3 sequence is 15 residues long. Germline V lookup: CDR1 SGHTS, CDR2 YDEGEE.

In this sample, this clonotype turned up a few times. The V call is TRBV9, the J call TRBJ2-7, with unresolved D. The V end lost 1 base, the J end lost 3 bases, and 11 bases lay between the germline ends. CDR1 and CDR2 (germline): SGDLS, YYNGEE. The CDR3 covers 14 residues. CDR3: CASSVPQTCYEQYV. CDR3 coding DNA: TGTGCCAGCAGCGTACCTCAAACTTGCTACGAGCAGTACGTC.

This clonotype showed up just a few times. The rearrangement uses TRBV5-1 and TRBJ1-2; D is unresolved. Trimming cost V 3 bases and J 6 bases, with 9 bases left between them. This CDR3 is 12 amino acids long. Germline CDR1 reads SGHRS; CDR2 reads YFSETQ. The CDR3 nucleotides are TGCGCCAGCAGCTCGACCATTGATGGCTACACCTTC. This encodes CASSSTIDGYTF.

This clonotype was seen only a few times. This chain joins TRBV12-3 or TRBV12-4 and TRBJ2-2; possible D gene TRBD2, 6 bases. V lost 10 bases, J lost 3 bases, and 15 bases lay in between. The length of the CDR3 is 14 residues. CDR3 sequence reads: CATNRDSYTGELFF. CDR3 nucleotide sequence: TGTGCCACCAACCGGGACTCCTACACCGGGGAGCTGTTTTTT.

V usage is TRBV5-1 and J usage is TRBJ1-6; D remains ambiguous. Germline CDR1 SGHRS, CDR2 YFSETQ. V lost 4 bases and J 6 bases, leaving 17 bases between the germline ends. The CDR3 length is 16 residues. The CDR3 coding sequence is TGCGCCAGCAGCCCCGTGATGCAGGATTTTAATTCACCCCTCCACTTT. Protein product: CASSPVMQDFNSPLHF.

This clonotype appeared many times. The chain combines TRBV15 with TRBJ2-6; D is uncertain. Germline loops: CDR1 LNHNV, CDR2 YYDKDF (reference sequence). The V and J ends lost 1 base and 0 bases respectively, with 7 bases between them. This CDR3 spans 16 amino acids. The CDR3 reads CATSRARTSGANVLTF. CDR3 DNA: TGTGCCACCAGCAGAGCACGGACCTCTGGGGCCAACGTCCTGACTTTC.

This clonotype has at least ten counts. The rearrangement joins TRBV5-1 to TRBJ1-1; D might be TRBD1 (5 bases). Germline-derived CDR1 and CDR2 are SGHRS and YFSETQ. The CDR3 is 13 residues long. The V end was cut by 0 bases, the J end by 8 bases, with 11 bases between. CDR3 sequence: CASSLDRDGEAFF. The CDR3 bases are TGCGCCAGCAGCTTGGACCGGGACGGCGAAGCTTTCTTT.

J is TRBJ2-5 and V is TRBV20-1; 7 bases match TRBD2. This CDR3 spans 16 amino acids. V shed 0 bases and J 9 bases; nucleotides not matched to a gene: 16. Germline V CDR1 and CDR2: DFQATT, SNEGSKA (reference sequence). The CDR3 DNA follows: TGCAGTGCTAGAGATCGGGTAGCGGGCACTCCCGTGGCCCAGTACTTC. Its protein is CSARDRVAGTPVAQYF.

In its sample, this clonotype was seen a few times. CDR3 DNA sequence: TGTGCCAGCAGCTTACCAGGCCCCTACGAGCAGTACTTC. Amino acids: CASSLPGPYEQYF. The rearrangement joins TRBV7-8 to TRBJ2-7; D is uncertain. Trimming pared 2 bases from V and 2 bases from J, leaving 7 bases between. The CDR3 has 13 residues. Germline V CDR1 and CDR2: SGHVS, FQNEAQ.

J is TRBJ2-7 and V is TRBV4-2; D might be TRBD2 (5 bases). There are 14 residues in the CDR3. V shed 4 bases and J shed 6 bases, with 16 bases lying between them. Looked up from germline, CDR1 is LGHNA and CDR2 is YNFKEQ. DNA for the CDR3: TGTGCCAGCAGCCCAAAAGGACTGGACTCCGAGCAGTACTTC. It is translated as CASSPKGLDSEQYF.

This clonotype was seen only once. This chain links TRBV2 with TRBJ1-1; D gene unclear. The CDR3 length is 14 residues. Trimming pared 8 bases from V and 3 bases from J, leaving 16 bases between. Looked up from germline, CDR1 is SNHLY and CDR2 is FYNNEI. The CDR3 is CASPRTVPDTEAFF. The DNA of the CDR3 is TGTGCCAGCCCCAGGACGGTTCCCGACACTGAAGCTTTCTTT.

This clonotype has only a few counts. This chain connects TRBV6-5 to TRBJ1-1; no reliable D call. The CDR3 has 15 residues. Looked up from germline, CDR1 is MNHEY and CDR2 is SVGAGI. V was clipped by 3 bases and J by 5 bases, with 16 bases between them. The CDR3 region is CASSYMGLRWTEAFF. CDR3 coding DNA: TGTGCCAGCAGTTATATGGGTCTCAGGTGGACTGAAGCTTTCTTT.

The chain couples TRBV6-2 or TRBV6-3 to TRBJ1-5; D may be TRBD1 (5 bases). Trimming removed 7 bases at V and 3 bases at J, with 22 bases between. The V gene's germline CDR1 is MNHEY and CDR2 SVGEGT. The length of the CDR3 is 17 residues. The CDR3 DNA sequence: TGTGCCAGCACTAACAGGTTAGGCTCAACGATCAATCAGCCCCAGCATTTT. It is translated as CASTNRLGSTINQPQHF.

The gene calls are TRBV6-5 and TRBJ2-3; possible D gene TRBD1, 5 bases. Germline V CDR1 and CDR2: MNHEY, SVGAGI. The CDR3 is 11 residues long. The V and J ends lost 9 bases and 7 bases respectively, with 11 bases between them. CDR3 region: CASLGVHTQYF. CDR3 nucleotides: TGTGCCAGTTTAGGGGTCCATACGCAGTATTTT.

The V gene is TRBV20-1, the J gene TRBJ2-7; either TRBD1 or TRBD2 may fit D (5 bases each). The CDR3 has 15 residues. Germline loops: CDR1 DFQATT, CDR2 SNEGSKA (reference sequence). With 3 bases removed from V and 2 bases from J, the gap between germline ends came to 17 bases. Here the CDR3 reads CSARVPGRSTYEQYF. In DNA form, the CDR3 reads TGCAGTGCTAGGGTACCGGGACGTTCCACCTACGAGCAGTACTTC.

This clonotype has only a few counts. The CDR3 protein is CASTQGAWRSPLHF. In DNA, the CDR3 is TGTGCCAGCACCCAGGGGGCGTGGAGGTCACCCCTCCACTTT. The chain couples TRBV6-2 or TRBV6-3 to TRBJ1-6; the match to TRBD1 covers 8 bases. In germline, CDR1 is MNHEY, CDR2 SVGEGT. CDR3 length: 14 residues. Germline trimming cut 7 bases from V and 10 bases from J; bases unmatched to any gene: 9.

This clonotype turned up a few times. The gene calls are TRBV12-1 and TRBJ1-6; no DNA check was done on the table's D call, TRBD1. TRBV12-1 is described as a pseudogene. The CDR3 is 16 residues long. In nucleotides, the CDR3 is TGTGCCAGCAGCTTTGCGCGGGACAGGGGGCATTCACCCCTCCACTTT. Its translation: CASSFARDRGHSPLHF.

This chain joins TRBV20-1 and TRBJ1-1, with D perhaps matching TRBD1 (5 bases). The CDR3 has 12 amino acids. The ends were cut back, 3 bases at V and 6 bases at J, with 11 bases in the middle. Germline V gives CDR1 DFQATT, CDR2 SNEGSKA (reference sequence). The CDR3 nucleotides read TGCAGTGCTAGCTCCAGGGAGGCTGAAGCTTTCTTT. This encodes CSASSREAEAFF.

The rearrangement uses TRBV6-2 or TRBV6-3 and TRBJ1-5; the match to TRBD1 covers 7 bases. The V and J ends lost 2 bases and 7 bases, in that order; junction bases with no gene match: 2. The CDR3 length is 13 residues. Germline loops: CDR1 MNHEY, CDR2 SVGEGT. The CDR3 loop reads CASSYARGQPQHF. In DNA, the CDR3 is TGTGCCAGCAGTTACGCCAGGGGGCAGCCCCAGCATTTT.